A single sample is the source of the 16 T cell receptor beta chains below, sequenced in a study of blood T cell repertoires in COVID-19 (dated by TCRdb to the early 2020s). To prepare the library, the immunoSEQ multiplex PCR assay was applied. TCRdb mirrors the immuneACCESS table, restricted to in-frame sequences. Some clones are absent from its copies; in checked studies, under half trace to an unresolved V gene, and the reason for the others is unknown. The sample table records tens of thousands of clones; over 85% of these occur just once. The ten largest clones add up to roughly 1.4% of the sample. Sequencing input: peripheral blood. These receptors came from a man aged 60 to 69 with acute or convalescent COVID-19.

The chain recombines TRBV7-6 with TRBJ1-6; no definite D call. The germline CDR1 and CDR2 sequences are SGHVS and FNYEAQ. V dropped 1 base and J dropped 14 bases, with 18 bases sitting between them. The CDR3 length is 15 residues. The DNA of the CDR3 is TGTGCCAGCAGCTTAGGTTCCCTGACGGAAGACACCCTCCACTTT. As protein: CASSLGSLTEDTLHF. Variable domain in full (rest from reference TRBV7-6 and TRBJ1-6): GAGVSQSPRYKVTKRGQDVALRCDPISGHVSLYWYRQALGQGPEFLTYFNYEAQQDKSGLPNDRFSAERPEGSISTLTIQRTEQRDSAMYRCASSLGSLTEDTLHFGNGTRLTVT.

This chain joins TRBV27 and TRBJ1-2; 9 positions match TRBD1. CDR3 length: 16 amino acids. Germline V gene data show CDR1 as MNHEY and CDR2 as SMNVEV (reference sequence). The junction had 11 bases not matched to a gene; V was cut back by 5 bases and J by 4 bases. CDR3 residues: CASSTTLQGAGYGYTF. In nucleotides, the CDR3 is TGTGCCAGCAGTACCACTTTACAGGGGGCCGGCTATGGCTACACCTTC.

In regard to this clone: The junction departs from the called germline gene at one end, perhaps through a read error. The chain joins TRBV29-1 to TRBJ1-1, with D possibly matching TRBD1 (6 bases). The CDR3 length is 12 residues. Germline lookup yields CDR1 SQVTM and CDR2 ANQGSEA. The DNA of the CDR3 is TGCAGCGTTCAAGAAGGGGGCACTGAAGCTTTCTTT. Translation: CSVQEGGTEAFF.

V gene TRBV5-1 combines with J gene TRBJ1-4; no definite D call. This CDR3 region has 14 residues. Germline V gives CDR1 SGHRS, CDR2 YFSETQ. V shed 2 bases and J shed 8 bases, with 13 bases lying between them. CDR3 sequence reads: CASSFGSLGEKLFF. The CDR3 nucleotides read TGCGCCAGCAGCTTCGGGAGTCTAGGGGAAAAACTGTTTTTT.

This chain uses TRBV11-2 with TRBJ1-1, with 7 bases fitting TRBD1. From germline, CDR1 is SGHAT and CDR2 FQNNGV. This CDR3 has 14 residues. J was trimmed by 0 bases and V by 9 bases; bases with no gene match: 7. DNA for the CDR3: TGTGCCAGTGAAAAACAGGGGTTGAACACTGAAGCTTTCTTT. Amino acid sequence: CASEKQGLNTEAFF.

The rearrangement uses TRBV4-1 and TRBJ1-5; 7 bases are a match to TRBD1. The CDR3 runs to 18 residues. The germline CDR1 and CDR2 sequences are MGHRA and YSYEKL. Germline trimming cut 1 base from V and 1 base from J; bases unmatched to any gene: 10. DNA for the CDR3: TGCGCCAGCAGCCAAGGGGGACAGAGAAGGGACAGCAATCAGCCCCAGCATTTT. It codes for CASSQGGQRRDSNQPQHF.

The chain is built from TRBV5-1 and TRBJ2-3; D is possibly TRBD1 (6 bases). The CDR3 is 14 amino acids. Germline V gene data show CDR1 as SGHRS and CDR2 as YFSETQ. Deletions cut 4 bases from V and 4 bases from J, with 13 bases between. The CDR3: CASSPTGQPDTQYF. CDR3 nucleotide sequence: TGCGCCAGCAGCCCCACTGGACAGCCAGATACGCAGTATTTT. Full variable domain (remainder filled in from reference TRBV5-1 and TRBJ2-3): KAGVTQTPRYLIKTRGQQVTLSCSPISGHRSVSWYQQTPGQGLQFLFEYFSETQRNKGNFPGRFSGRQFSNSRSEMNVSTLELGDSALYLCASSPTGQPDTQYFGPGTRLTVL.

J is TRBJ1-4 and V is TRBV19; no clear D gene. Germline V gene sequence: CDR1 LNHDA, CDR2 SQIVND (reference sequence). The CDR3 runs to 14 residues. Trimming left V 3 bases short and J 1 base short, with 6 bases between. The CDR3 nucleotides are TGTGCCAGTAGTATTACAAGAACTAATGAAAAACTGTTTTTT. Its translation is CASSITRTNEKLFF.

The rearrangement links TRBV27 to TRBJ1-2; D may be TRBD1 (5 bases). This CDR3 is built from 15 residues. From germline, CDR1 is MNHEY and CDR2 SMNVEV (reference sequence). Trimming pared 2 bases from V and 3 bases from J, leaving 13 bases between. CDR3 amino acids: CASSLKPGGYYGYTF. Written as DNA, the CDR3 is TGTGCCAGCAGTTTAAAGCCGGGGGGGTACTATGGCTACACCTTC.

V usage is TRBV27 and J usage is TRBJ2-7, with D perhaps matching TRBD2 (6 bases). In germline, CDR1 is MNHEY, CDR2 SMNVEV (reference sequence). The V end was cut by 5 bases, the J end by 1 base, with 12 bases between. The CDR3 totals 14 residues. The CDR3 DNA is TGTGCCAGCAGTATCACCGGGACTTCCTACGAGCAGTACTTC. This encodes CASSITGTSYEQYF.

The genes are TRBV7-9 and TRBJ1-4, with TRBD1 identical over 10 bases. In germline, CDR1 is SEHNR, CDR2 FQNEAQ (reference sequence). This CDR3 is 14 amino acids long. Losses at the gene ends were 5 bases for V and 6 bases for J; bases not matched to a gene: 3. The CDR3 coding sequence is TGTGCCAGCAGCCCCGGGACAGGGGATGAAAAACTGTTTTTT. Translation gives CASSPGTGDEKLFF.

V is TRBV7-9 and J is TRBJ1-1; D unclear. CDR1 SEHNR and CDR2 FQNEAQ come from the germline V gene (reference sequence). The V and J ends lost 3 bases and 3 bases respectively, with 8 bases between them. The CDR3 length is 13 residues. The CDR3 reads CASSFGRDTEAFF. As DNA, the CDR3 is TGTGCCAGCAGCTTTGGGAGGGACACTGAAGCTTTCTTT.

V usage is TRBV19 and J usage is TRBJ2-4; no definite D call. V was trimmed by 0 bases and J by 7 bases, leaving 10 bases between them. The germline V gene has CDR1 LNHDA and CDR2 SQIVND (reference sequence). The CDR3 contains 14 residues. For the CDR3, the DNA is TGTGCCAGTAGTATAGACAGATGGGCCAACATTCAGTACTTC. The encoded protein is CASSIDRWANIQYF.

This rearrangement joins TRBV5-6 to TRBJ2-2; no definite D call. V was pared by 1 base and J by 7 bases, with 17 bases between. Germline V gene data show CDR1 as SGHDT and CDR2 as YYEEEE. This CDR3 contains 16 residues. CDR3 in amino acids: CASSLHFIARNGELFF. In nucleotides, the CDR3 is TGTGCCAGCAGCTTGCACTTCATCGCGAGAAACGGGGAGCTGTTTTTT.

This clone was counted once. This sequence joins TRBV9 and TRBJ2-3; the match to TRBD1 covers 9 bases. The CDR3 runs 17 residues. V lost 3 bases and J lost 2; bases outside the gene matches: 10. Germline assignment: CDR1 SGDLS and CDR2 YYNGEE. DNA for the CDR3: TGTGCCAGCAGCGAGGAGCTGGGACAGGGCTACACAGATACGCAGTATTTT. Protein: CASSEELGQGYTDTQYF. Drawing the rest from reference TRBV9 and TRBJ2-3, the complete variable domain is DSGVTQTPKHLITATGQRVTLRCSPRSGDLSVYWYQQSLDQGLQFLIQYYNGEERAKGNILERFSAQQFPDLHSELNLSSLELGDSALYFCASSEELGQGYTDTQYFGPGTRLTVL.

The gene calls are TRBV7-9 and TRBJ1-2; unclear D gene. CDR1 and CDR2 from the germline V gene are SEHNR and FQNEAQ (reference sequence). The CDR3 has 12 amino acids. Trimming took 4 bases from V and 5 from J, leaving 8 bases between them. The CDR3 coding sequence is TGTGCCAGCAGCTATAACTATTATGGCTACACCTTC. Its translation is CASSYNYYGYTF.